This T cell receptor (beta chain) emerged from a study of OX40 agonist ivuxolimab in advanced cancers. In the study overall: Enrolled patients in dose escalation had cancers that were hepatocellular carcinoma, melanoma, renal cell or head and neck cancer. Partial responses occurred in Three dose-escalation patients, one with hepatocellular carcinoma and two with cutaneous melanoma. Whole-study findings and limits: In general, CD8+ T cells held more expanded clones than CD4+ did, on average.

CDR1 and CDR2 (germline): MNHNS, SASEGT. The CDR3 sequence is 14 residues long. Trimming left V 4 bases short and J 0 bases short, with 7 bases between. Sequencing used immunoSEQ multiplex PCR; TCRdb keeps in-frame clones, though not all of them. The sample consists of about 44,000 clones, over 75% of them appearing once. Concerning this clone itself: Its specificity is not known.

Autoimmune disease history or systemic immunosuppression meant exclusion. This rearrangement joins TRBV6-1 to TRBJ1-3, with D possibly matching TRBD1 (5 bases). The clonotype comes from an adult with an advanced solid tumor such as melanoma, head and neck, liver or kidney cancer. The input for sequencing was CD4+ or CD8+ T cells sorted from blood, taken in a trial of the OX40 agonist ivuxolimab. CDR3 region: CASSVDSSGNTIYF. DNA for the CDR3: TGTGCCAGCAGTGTCGACAGCTCTGGAAACACCATATATTTT.